These 28 T cell receptor beta chains came from one sample sequenced in a study of metastatic and nonmetastatic thyroid tumors. MiXCR reprocessed the PCR reads for TCRdb. The sample lists approximately 21,000 clones; around 20% were seen once. Thyroid surgery was performed in patients who had received no treatment beforehand. Source material: blood. These receptor sequences come from a male donor with papillary thyroid cancer or a benign thyroid nodule (not recorded which). Some clones in this sample may be carry-over from other donors' samples.

This clone was recorded many times. The chain employs TRBV30 and TRBJ2-1; tentatively, D is TRBD1 (6 bases). This CDR3 comprises 15 residues. Germline lookup yields CDR1 GTSNPN and CDR2 SVGIG (reference sequence). V shed 5 bases and J shed 4 bases, with 18 bases lying between them. The DNA for the CDR3 is TGTGCCTGGGGTGAGGTGGGGGCCGGGTACAATGAGCAGTTCTTC. Translating gives CAWGEVGAGYNEQFF.

A few counts support this clone. This chain links TRBV27 with TRBJ2-2, with D hard to call. The CDR3 covers 15 residues. CDR1 and CDR2 from the germline V gene are MNHEY and SMNVEV (reference sequence). V lost 5 bases to trimming and J lost 1 base, with 11 bases between them. The CDR3 reads CASSPYGWNTGELFF. In nucleotides, the CDR3 is TGTGCCAGCAGTCCGTATGGTTGGAACACCGGGGAGCTGTTTTTT.

This clone has at least ten counts. V and J are TRBV19 and TRBJ2-2; D is unclear. CDR3 size: 12 residues. Germline V gives CDR1 LNHDA, CDR2 SQIVND (reference sequence). The V end lost 5 bases, the J end lost 7 bases, and 8 bases lay between the germline ends. The CDR3, as DNA: TGTGCCAGTAGTGTGGGGTTCGGGGAGCTGTTTTTT. It codes for CASSVGFGELFF.

This clone showed up many times. As DNA, the CDR3 is TGTGCCAGCAGCCCCCGGCGAGACAATGAGCAGTTCTTC. It codes for CASSPRRDNEQFF. This chain connects TRBV7-2 to TRBJ2-1; no clear D. Trimming took off 5 bases at V and 5 bases at J, with 10 bases between the two ends. CDR3 length equals 13 residues. Germline V gene sequence: CDR1 SGHTA, CDR2 FQGNSA.

In its sample, this clone was seen many times. The chain joins TRBV11-3 to TRBJ2-5, with 11 positions matching TRBD2. CDR3 size: 16 residues. Germline V gives CDR1 SGHNT, CDR2 YENEEA. V was clipped by 4 bases and J by 5 bases; unmatched bases: 9. CDR3 DNA: TGTGCCAGCAGCTCGGGCGCTAGCGGGGGGTCGGAGACCCAGTACTTC. Encoded protein: CASSSGASGGSETQYF. Variable domain in full (rest from reference TRBV11-3 and TRBJ2-5): EAGVVQSPRYKIIEKKQPVAFWCNPISGHNTLYWYLQNLGQGPELLIRYENEEAVDDSQLPKDRFSAERLKGVDSTLKIQPAELGDSAVYLCASSSGASGGSETQYFGPGTRLLVL.

This clone was observed many times. The rearrangement joins TRBV6-1 to TRBJ2-5, with TRBD1 matching 9 bases. Trimming removed 7 bases from V and 3 bases from J; junction bases left unmatched: 12. Germline V gene sequence: CDR1 MNHNS, CDR2 SASEGT. The CDR3 contains 16 residues. As DNA, the CDR3 is TGTGCCAGCAAGAAGAACCGGGACAGGGTAAAAGAGACCCAGTACTTC. The encoded protein is CASKKNRDRVKETQYF.

About this clone: An end of the junction does not agree with germline; a read error may underlie this. The J gene is TRBJ2-7, the V gene TRBV20-1; D gene unclear. The CDR3 spans 15 residues. The germline V gene has CDR1 DFQATT and CDR2 SNEGSKA (reference sequence). The CDR3 DNA sequence: TGTAGTGCTAGAGATAGGCAGTGGGCGCTATACGAGCAGTACTTC. Its protein is CSARDRQWALYEQYF.

The chain combines TRBV7-3 with TRBJ2-1; 8 nucleotides line up with TRBD2. The length of the CDR3 is 15 residues. CDR1 and CDR2 (germline): SGHTA, FQGTGA. With 1 base clipped from V and 8 bases from J, the junction kept 7 bases outside the gene matches. The CDR3 region has the DNA TGTGCCAGCAGCTTAAGTCCGGGAGGGGGGGATGAGCAGTTCTTC. Its translation is CASSLSPGGGDEQFF.

This chain joins TRBV5-1 and TRBJ1-1; 8 bases agree with TRBD1. Germline CDR1 reads SGHRS; CDR2 reads YFSETQ. V shed 3 bases and J 3 bases; nucleotides not matched to a gene: 4. The CDR3 runs 14 residues. This CDR3 is CASSYDRGDTEAFF. The CDR3 nucleotides read TGCGCCAGCAGCTATGACAGGGGTGACACTGAAGCTTTCTTT.

There are many counts of this clone. This rearrangement joins TRBV29-1 to TRBJ2-3; D is possibly TRBD2 (5 bases). There are 13 residues in the CDR3. Trimming shortened V by 8 bases and J by 0 bases, and 12 bases separated the two germline ends. Per germline, CDR1 SQVTM and CDR2 ANQGSEA. The CDR3 DNA reads as TGCAGCACCCTAGCAACTAGCACAGATACGCAGTATTTT. Translating it yields CSTLATSTDTQYF.

This clone was picked up many times. The chain has TRBV20-1 and TRBJ1-1; the D is unclear. Germline CDR1 is DFQATT and CDR2 is SNEGSKA (reference sequence). The length of the CDR3 is 12 residues. V lost 3 bases and J 6 bases, leaving 11 bases between the germline ends. DNA for the CDR3: TGCAGTGCTAGCAAGGGTTCGCCTGAAGCTTTCTTT. Translation: CSASKGSPEAFF.

This clone was recorded many times. The chain employs TRBV13 and TRBJ2-7, with D hard to call. The CDR3 loop spans 14 amino acids. Germline-derived CDR1 and CDR2 are PRHDT and FYEKMQ (reference sequence). V lost 3 bases to trimming and J lost 2 bases, with 11 bases between them. CDR3 sequence: CASSFSVITYEQYF. CDR3 DNA: TGTGCCAGCAGCTTCTCGGTCATAACCTACGAGCAGTACTTC.

At least ten counts were recorded for this clone. The CDR3 is CASSPTVQAGETQYF. CDR3 in DNA: TGTGCCAGCTCACCTACCGTACAAGCGGGGGAGACCCAGTACTTC. The chain combines TRBV18 with TRBJ2-5, with 7 bases lining up with TRBD2. Germline assignment: CDR1 KGHSH and CDR2 LQKENI. CDR3 length: 15 amino acids. Unmatched junction bases numbered 9, after V lost 3 bases and J lost 5 bases.

The chain is built from TRBV7-3 and TRBJ1-2; D remains ambiguous. V dropped 8 bases and J dropped 10 bases, with 23 bases sitting between them. Germline CDR1 SGHTA, CDR2 FQGTGA. CDR3 size: 14 residues. The CDR3 DNA follows: TGTGCCAGCGCATGGGCGATGGGGAACTATTTCTACACCTTC. This codes for CASAWAMGNYFYTF.

This clone was seen at least ten times. The chain combines TRBV28 with TRBJ1-5, with D maybe TRBD1 (6 bases). The CDR3 consists of 15 residues. CDR1 MDHEN and CDR2 SYDVKM come from the germline V gene. V lost 5 bases to trimming and J lost 6 bases, with 17 bases between them. CDR3 amino acids: CASSPPPQGSQPQHF. The DNA for the CDR3 is TGTGCCAGCAGTCCCCCCCCACAGGGCAGTCAGCCCCAGCATTTT.

This clone was seen many times. The chain couples TRBV4-1 to TRBJ1-4, with 7 bases aligning to TRBD1. Germline CDR1 reads MGHRA; CDR2 reads YSYEKL. The CDR3 spans 16 residues. V lost 3 bases and J lost 10; bases outside the gene matches: 14. The CDR3 is CASSQGSGQVGGKLFF. CDR3 sequence (DNA): TGCGCCAGCAGCCAGGGGAGCGGACAGGTTGGCGGAAAACTGTTTTTT.

The chain is built from TRBV7-6 and TRBJ1-2; D uncertain. CDR1 SGHVS and CDR2 FNYEAQ come from the germline V gene. The CDR3 extends over 15 amino acids. Trimming stripped 5 bases from V and 9 bases from J, with 22 bases between. The CDR3 protein is CASSRLGAGDGCYTF. The DNA of the CDR3 is TGTGCCAGCAGCCGCCTAGGTGCAGGAGATGGTTGCTACACCTTC. Using reference TRBV7-6 and TRBJ1-2 for the parts outside the CDR3, the full variable domain is GAGVSQSPRYKVTKRGQDVALRCDPISGHVSLYWYRQALGQGPEFLTYFNYEAQQDKSGLPNDRFSAERPEGSISTLTIQRTEQRDSAMYRCASSRLGAGDGCYTFGSGTRLTVV.

The chain has TRBV9 and TRBJ1-5; D gene ambiguous. CDR3 length equals 12 residues. Germline-derived CDR1 and CDR2 are SGDLS and YYNGEE. V was shortened by 3 bases and J by 2 bases, with 3 bases between the two germline ends. The CDR3 region is CASSAGNQPQHF. The CDR3 nucleotides are TGTGCCAGCAGCGCAGGCAATCAGCCCCAGCATTTT.

This rearrangement joins TRBV4-1 to TRBJ1-6, with a weak D call TRBD1 (6 bases). The CDR3 runs 16 residues. Trimming took off 3 bases at V and 4 bases at J, with 13 bases between the two ends. Germline-derived CDR1 and CDR2 are MGHRA and YSYEKL. The CDR3 loop reads CASSQTDSFYNSPLHF. Here the CDR3 DNA reads TGCGCCAGCAGCCAGACGGACAGTTTTTATAATTCACCCCTCCACTTT.

At least ten counts were recorded for this clone. One junction end does not reproduce the germline sequence, and a read error may be involved. Distinct nucleotide sequences in the sample also encode this CDR3. The chain recombines TRBV12-3 or TRBV12-4 with TRBJ1-1; maybe TRBD1 (5 bases). The CDR3 loop spans 14 amino acids. Here the CDR3 reads CASRQMGGMGEAFF. The CDR3 DNA reads as TGTGCCAGCAGACAAATGGGGGGAATGGGGGAAGCCTTCTTT.

This clone was detected many times. The chain uses TRBV12-3 or TRBV12-4 and TRBJ2-1; D ambiguous. This CDR3 has 14 residues. Trimming pared 3 bases from V and 5 bases from J, leaving 11 bases between. CDR3 sequence (DNA): TGTGCCAGCAGTTTTTCGCAGCAGGACAATGAGCAGTTCTTC. This codes for CASSFSQQDNEQFF.

This clone showed up many times. The rearrangement uses TRBV5-1 and TRBJ2-2; 7 nucleotides line up with TRBD1. Germline CDR1 is SGHRS and CDR2 is YFSETQ. With V trimmed by 3 bases and J by 2 bases, 10 bases remained unmatched. The CDR3 has 17 residues. CDR3 loop: CASSSQPGQSNTGELFF. As DNA, the CDR3 is TGCGCCAGCAGCTCGCAACCGGGACAGAGTAACACCGGGGAGCTGTTTTTT.

This clone was seen only a few times. One end of the junction does not line up with germline, which may come from a read error. The chain recombines TRBV6-1 with TRBJ2-3; 10 bases are shared with TRBD2. CDR1 MNHNS and CDR2 SASEGT come from the germline V gene. The CDR3 covers 14 residues. CDR3 sequence: CSSSIAGGPNTQYF. DNA of the CDR3: TGTTCCAGCAGTATAGCGGGAGGTCCAAATACGCAGTATTTT.

This clone came up many times. CDR3 sequence reads: CASSLEGANLNTEAFF. In DNA, the CDR3 is TGTGCCAGCAGCCTGGAGGGGGCCAACTTGAACACTGAAGCTTTCTTT. The rearrangement uses TRBV2 and TRBJ1-1; 7 bases are a match to TRBD1. The V and J ends lost 6 bases and 0 bases, in that order; junction bases with no gene match: 10. CDR1 SNHLY and CDR2 FYNNEI come from the germline V gene. The CDR3 length is 16 residues.

The sample holds many counts of this clone. The chain carries TRBV5-1 and TRBJ2-2; no clear D gene. CDR3 size: 15 residues. Trimming removed 2 bases from V and 1 base from J, with 9 bases in between. The germline V gene encodes CDR1 SGHRS and CDR2 YFSETQ. The CDR3 protein is CASSFSNWNTGELFF. The DNA for the CDR3 is TGCGCCAGCAGCTTTTCCAATTGGAACACCGGGGAGCTGTTTTTT.

This clone was counted at least ten times. The chain's CDR3 is CAISESSGGPYNEQFF. CDR3 bases: TGTGCCATCAGTGAGTCATCGGGAGGGCCATACAATGAGCAGTTCTTC. The J gene is TRBJ2-1, the V gene TRBV10-3; 8 nucleotides agree with TRBD2. Per germline, CDR1 ENHRY and CDR2 SYGVKD. CDR3 length equals 16 residues. V shed 0 bases and J 4 bases; nucleotides not matched to a gene: 5.

This clone is medium-sized within its sample. The J gene is TRBJ1-2, the V gene TRBV28; 7 nucleotides agree with TRBD1. Per the germline V gene, CDR1 is MDHEN and CDR2 is SYDVKM. V gave up 6 bases and J gave up 2 bases; unmatched junction bases: 9. This CDR3 is built from 15 residues. CDR3 bases: TGTGCCAGCAGAGTTCACGACAGGGACAACTATGGCTACACCTTC. Translation: CASRVHDRDNYGYTF.

This clone is classed as medium-sized. The chain is built from TRBV6-1 and TRBJ1-6; tentative D call: TRBD1 (6 bases). This CDR3 has 15 amino acids. The germline V gene encodes CDR1 MNHNS and CDR2 SASEGT. V dropped 1 base and J dropped 10 bases, with 14 bases sitting between them. In DNA, the CDR3 is TGTGCCAGCAGTGAAGTTCAGGGGAGAGAGTCACCCCTCCACTTT. This gives the protein CASSEVQGRESPLHF.